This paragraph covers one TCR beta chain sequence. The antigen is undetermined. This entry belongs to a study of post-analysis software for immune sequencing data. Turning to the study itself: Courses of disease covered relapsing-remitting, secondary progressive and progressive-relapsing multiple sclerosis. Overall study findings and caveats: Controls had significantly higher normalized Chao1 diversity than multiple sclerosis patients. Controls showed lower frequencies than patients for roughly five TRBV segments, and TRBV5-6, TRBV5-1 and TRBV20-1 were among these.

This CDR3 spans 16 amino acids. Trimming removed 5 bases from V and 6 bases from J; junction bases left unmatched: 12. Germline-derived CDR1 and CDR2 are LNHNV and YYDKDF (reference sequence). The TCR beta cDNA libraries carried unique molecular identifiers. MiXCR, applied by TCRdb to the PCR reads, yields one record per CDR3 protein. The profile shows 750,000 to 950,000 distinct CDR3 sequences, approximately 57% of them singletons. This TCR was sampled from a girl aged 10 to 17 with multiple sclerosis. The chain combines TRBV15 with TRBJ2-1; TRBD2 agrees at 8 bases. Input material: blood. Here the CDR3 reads CATSYRGSGVSNEQFF. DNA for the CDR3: TGTGCCACCAGCTACCGCGGTAGCGGGGTCTCCAATGAGCAGTTCTTC. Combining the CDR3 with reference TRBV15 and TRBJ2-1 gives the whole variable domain DAMVIQNPRYQVTQFGKPVTLSCSQTLNHNVMYWYQQKSSQAPKLLFHYYDKDFNNEADTPDNFQSRRPNTSFCFLDIRSPGLGDTAMYLCATSYRGSGVSNEQFFGPGTRLTVL.